A single sample is the source of the 4 T cell receptor beta chains below, sequenced in a study of T cells in women clearing cervical HPV infection. Assay used: immunoSEQ multiplex PCR; TCRdb lists only in-frame clones, some missing. The sample is made up of about 20,000 clones, and the top ten hold 3.2% of it. Sequencing input: blood buffy coat. These TCRs come from a woman between 18 and 69 years old with a cervical HPV16 infection that either progressed to CIN3+ or cleared (not recorded which).

On this clone itself: The missing CDR3 end, 3 residues past where the read stops, is filled in from the germline J gene. The J gene is TRBJ2-6, the V gene TRBV23-1; D not certain. TRBV23-1 is known as an ORF, though its function is uncertain. This CDR3 comprises 18 residues. The V end lost 6 bases, the J end lost 0 bases, and 18 bases lay between the germline ends. Here the CDR3 reads CASSPGWPSYSGANVLTF. CDR3 DNA (partial): TGCGCCAGCAGCCCCGGGTGGCCCTCTTACTCTGGGGCCAACGTC.

In regard to this clone: The read ends 3 residues before the CDR3 terminus; that terminus is restored from the germline J gene. The rearrangement links TRBV2 to TRBJ2-2; TRBD1 agrees at 7 bases. The germline gives CDR1 SNHLY, CDR2 FYNNEI. The CDR3 contains 15 residues. V lost 4 bases, J lost 4 bases, and 6 bases stayed unmatched. The CDR3 is CASSGLNRGTGELFF. CDR3 DNA, as far as it was read: TGTGCCAGCAGTGGATTAAACAGGGGCACCGGGGAG.

As for this clone: The read is 3 residues too short to cover the CDR3 end, so that end is filled in from the germline J gene. V gene TRBV20-1 combines with J gene TRBJ2-3; 10 bases align to TRBD1. V gave up 6 bases and J gave up 3 bases; unmatched junction bases: 9. Germline assignment: CDR1 DFQATT and CDR2 SNEGSKA (reference sequence). There are 15 residues in the CDR3. CDR3 DNA, as far as it was read: TGCAGTGCCCCCCTCCGGGACAGGGGAACAGATACG. Translated: CSAPLRDRGTDT. From start to end, the CDR3 is CSAPLRDRGTDTQYF.

CDR3 protein: CASSSSGLTRNTEAFF. The DNA read from the CDR3 is TGTGCCAGCAGCTCCTCAGGTTTGACACGGAACACTGAA. This chain links TRBV5-4 with TRBJ1-1; D is unresolved. The read ends 3 residues before the CDR3 terminus; that terminus is restored from the germline J gene. The CDR3 contains 16 residues. The germline V and J ends were trimmed by 3 bases and 1 base, with 16 bases remaining between them. Germline assignment: CDR1 SGHNT and CDR2 YYREEE (reference sequence). The variable domain in full, with the rest retrieved from reference TRBV5-4 and TRBJ1-1, is ETGVTQSPTHLIKTRGQQVTLRCSSQSGHNTVSWYQQALGQGPQFIFQYYREEENGRGNFPPRFSGLQFPNYSSELNVNALELDDSALYLCASSSSGLTRNTEAFFGQGTRLTVV.